This T cell receptor beta chain comes out of a study of T-cell reconstitution after alpha-beta-depleted transplantation in children. CDR3 length: 14 amino acids. V was pared by 6 bases and J by 1 base, with 10 bases between. Unique molecular identifiers were incorporated during preparation of the TCRbeta library. TCRdb called the PCR reads again in MiXCR, with one record for every CDR3 protein. The sample holds about 1,000,000 distinct CDR3 sequences, less than 30% seen once. This sequence was found in a boy less than two years old who had a stem cell transplant for SCID, so the T cells may come from the graft donor. V gene TRBV12-3 or TRBV12-4 combines with J gene TRBJ2-4; D is perhaps TRBD1 (6 bases). The source material was PBMCs, mostly from graft donor cells, sampled 360 days after TCRalphabeta/CD19-depleted stem cell transplant. The CDR3 DNA reads as TGTGCCAGCAGCGACAGGCCGGCCAAAAACATTCAGTACTTC. Protein product: CASSDRPAKNIQYF.